Listed here are 20 T cell receptor beta chains from one sample, sequenced in a study of prognosis after radiotherapy for stage I lung cancer. The study amplified the TCR beta CDR3 region from genomic DNA. This amplification was carried out by two rounds of multiplex PCR. The first PCR round targeted every TRBV and TRBJ gene with specific primers. One entry per CDR3 protein, called by TCRdb with MiXCR from the multiplex PCR reads. The table has approximately 30,000 distinct CDR3 sequences, about 34% seen once; the top ten hold about 33%. The sequenced sample was PBMCs, obtained before or after stereotactic body radiation therapy (not recorded which). The receptor source for this set is a donor over 45 with non-small cell lung cancer.

This clonotype was counted at least ten times. The chain employs TRBV24-1 and TRBJ2-2; D is ambiguous. Germline V gene sequence: CDR1 KGHDR, CDR2 SFDVKD. Trimming left V 5 bases short and J 5 bases short, with 5 bases between. The CDR3 extends over 12 amino acids. CDR3 nucleotide sequence: TGTGCCACCAGTGGAGATACCGGGGAGCTGTTTTTT. This encodes CATSGDTGELFF.

About this clonotype itself: This may stem from a read error, because a much larger clone lies one nucleotide away. In DNA, the CDR3 is TGTGCCAGCAGTGACAGGGGGACGTCAGATACGCAGTATTTT. It is translated as CASSDRGTSDTQYF. The chain recombines TRBV19 with TRBJ2-3; 9 nucleotides match TRBD1. The V gene end was trimmed by 9 bases and the J gene end by 4 bases; junction bases not matched to a gene: 8. The V gene's germline CDR1 is LNHDA and CDR2 SQIVND (reference sequence). This CDR3 has 14 residues.

Concerning this clonotype itself: A read error may be the cause here, since a much bigger clone is one base away. The chain recombines TRBV20-1 with TRBJ2-5, with 12 nucleotides matching TRBD2. The CDR3 totals 17 residues. The germline gives CDR1 DFQATT, CDR2 SNEGSKA (reference sequence). The V gene end was trimmed by 4 bases and the J gene end by 5 bases; junction bases not matched to a gene: 14. Here the CDR3 DNA reads TGCAGTGCTATACTAGCGGGAGGTGTTTTGAGGTCTGAGACCCAGTACTTC. Its protein product is CSAILAGGVLRSETQYF.

At least ten counts were recorded for this clonotype. V and J are TRBV3-1 and TRBJ1-1; TRBD1 matches at 8 bases. CDR1 LGHDT and CDR2 YNNKEL come from the germline V gene (reference sequence). The CDR3 consists of 13 residues. V trimming: 7 bases; J trimming: 10 bases; junction bases outside the gene matches: 11. CDR3 DNA: TGTGCCAGCACCCGGACAGGGTCGGAAGGAGCTTTCTTT. Residues: CASTRTGSEGAFF.

Regarding this clonotype: Possible read error: a much larger clone is one base away. The chain uses TRBV6-1 and TRBJ1-3, with unresolved D. Trimming stripped 6 bases from V and 0 bases from J, with 15 bases between. Germline V gene lookup returns CDR1 MNHNS and CDR2 SASEGT. The CDR3 has 16 amino acids. The CDR3 region is CASSHGWRPSGNTIYF. CDR3 nucleotide sequence: TGTGCCAGCAGCCACGGATGGAGACCCTCTGGAAACACCATATATTTT.

As for this clonotype: With a much larger clone just one base away, this may be a read error. V and J are TRBV3-1 and TRBJ2-1; tentatively, D is TRBD1 or TRBD2 (5 bases each). Germline lookup yields CDR1 LGHDT and CDR2 YNNKEL (reference sequence). The CDR3 spans 17 residues. For the CDR3, the DNA is TGTACCAGCAGCCAGACAGCCGACTATCTTCTCTACAATGAGCAGTTCTTC. Its translation is CTSSQTADYLLYNEQFF.

This clonotype was detected ten times or more. The chain has TRBV19 and TRBJ2-3; D uncertain. The ends were cut back, 7 bases at V and 3 bases at J, with 14 bases in the middle. The germline gives CDR1 LNHDA, CDR2 SQIVND (reference sequence). CDR3 length: 14 amino acids. CDR3 loop: CASNPHFRTDTQYF. The DNA for the CDR3 is TGTGCCAGTAACCCCCACTTCAGGACAGATACGCAGTATTTT. The full variable domain, rest sourced from reference TRBV19 and TRBJ2-3, is DGGITQSPKYLFRKEGQNVTLSCEQNLNHDAMYWYRQDPGQGLRLIYYSQIVNDFQKGDIAEGYSVSREKKESFPLTVTSAQKNPTAFYLCASNPHFRTDTQYFGPGTRLTVL.

In this sample, this clonotype turned up many times. The chain has TRBV25-1 and TRBJ1-4, with D hard to call. V shed 7 bases and J shed 2 bases, with 23 bases lying between them. The CDR3 contains 18 residues. Looked up from germline, CDR1 is MGHDK and CDR2 is SYGVNS. CDR3 bases: TGTGCCAGCATGACCCCCGGCCAGGTAATTTACACTAATGAAAAACTGTTTTTT. It specifies CASMTPGQVIYTNEKLFF.

As to this clonotype: The junction departs from germline at one end; a sequencing error may be responsible. J is TRBJ2-2 and V is TRBV28; 8 bases map to TRBD1. This CDR3 is built from 18 residues. In germline, CDR1 is MDHEN, CDR2 SYDVKM. The CDR3 region is CASSSPGQVSPNTGELFF. CDR3 coding DNA: TGTGCCAGTAGTTCACCGGGACAGGTGTCCCCGAACACCGGGGAGCTGTTTTTT.

This clonotype has a handful of counts. This sequence joins TRBV10-3 and TRBJ1-4; TRBD1 aligns across 7 bases. Germline values: CDR1 ENHRY, CDR2 SYGVKD. CDR3 length: 13 amino acids. Trimming cost V 11 bases and J 3 bases; bases outside gene matches: 6. CDR3 DNA: TGTGCCTCGCGGACAGGTTCTAATGAAAAACTGTTTTTT. Amino acid sequence: CASRTGSNEKLFF.

This clonotype came up many times. The CDR3 reads CASSYSPRTGLQETQYF. CDR3 in DNA: TGTGCCAGCAGTTACTCCCCCAGGACAGGGCTCCAAGAGACCCAGTACTTC. V and J are TRBV6-5 and TRBJ2-5; the match to TRBD1 covers 8 bases. The CDR3 runs 17 residues. J lost 1 base, V lost 0 bases, and 7 bases had no gene match. From germline, CDR1 is MNHEY and CDR2 SVGAGI.

Ten or more counts support this clonotype. This sequence joins TRBV11-2 and TRBJ2-5; D tentatively fits TRBD1 or TRBD2 (5 bases each). V lost 5 bases, J lost 1 base, and 17 bases lay in between. Germline V gives CDR1 SGHAT, CDR2 FQNNGV. This CDR3 has 16 residues. CDR3 sequence: CASSTGALWAQETQYF. CDR3 DNA sequence: TGTGCCAGCAGCACCGGGGCTCTATGGGCCCAAGAGACCCAGTACTTC.

This clonotype was observed many times. The chain uses TRBV6-2 or TRBV6-3 and TRBJ2-7; weak D call: TRBD2 (6 bases). This CDR3 is built from 14 residues. With 5 bases removed from V and 0 bases from J, the gap between germline ends came to 11 bases. The germline V gene encodes CDR1 MNHEY and CDR2 SVGEGT. Written as DNA, the CDR3 is TGTGCCAGCAGTCGGGACTTCCTCTCCTACGAGCAGTACTTC. As protein: CASSRDFLSYEQYF.

This clonotype has a count of ten or more. The rearrangement links TRBV28 to TRBJ1-4, with a possible D match to TRBD1 (5 bases). V gave up 3 bases and J gave up 5 bases, with 16 bases separating them. This CDR3 region has 16 residues. The germline V gene encodes CDR1 MDHEN and CDR2 SYDVKM. The CDR3 sequence is CASSLLTGLRNEKLFF. DNA for the CDR3: TGTGCCAGCAGTTTGTTAACGGGACTTAGGAATGAAAAACTGTTTTTT.

Details on this clonotype: At one end the junction does not follow the germline gene, possibly because of a read error. CDR3 sequence: CSARPVVTDQNTGELFF. As DNA, the CDR3 is TGCAGTGCTAGACCGGTGGTGACGGACCAGAACACCGGGGAGCTGTTCTTT. This chain connects TRBV20-1 to TRBJ2-2; D possibly corresponds to TRBD2 (5 bases). The CDR3 is made up of 17 amino acids. CDR1 and CDR2 from the germline V gene are DFQATT and SNEGSKA (reference sequence).

This clonotype was seen many times. V is TRBV7-2 and J is TRBJ1-2, with D hard to call. Trimming stripped 0 bases from V and 0 bases from J, with 11 bases between. CDR1 is SGHTA, CDR2 FQGNSA, per germline. This CDR3 region has 16 residues. CDR3 in amino acids: CASSLALAGTNYGYTF. The CDR3 nucleotides are TGTGCCAGCAGCTTAGCGCTTGCCGGCACTAACTATGGCTACACCTTC.

This clonotype has ten or more counts. This chain links TRBV7-9 with TRBJ1-4; TRBD1 matches 7 bases. This CDR3 has 15 residues. V shed 0 bases, J shed 4 bases, and the junction held 2 bases outside the gene matches. Germline lookup yields CDR1 SEHNR and CDR2 FQNEAQ (reference sequence). The CDR3: CASSLAGQFNEKLFF. As DNA, the CDR3 is TGTGCCAGCAGCTTAGCGGGACAGTTTAATGAAAAACTGTTTTTT.

In the case of this clonotype: Just one base apart from a much larger clone, this may be a read error. The chain combines TRBV7-9 with TRBJ2-1; D ambiguous. The germline V and J ends were trimmed by 1 base and 8 bases, with 9 bases remaining between them. CDR1 and CDR2 (germline): SEHNR, FQNEAQ (reference sequence). CDR3 length: 13 residues. CDR3 in amino acids: CASSLDQLDEQFF. Written as DNA, the CDR3 is TGTGCCAGCAGCTTAGATCAGTTGGATGAGCAGTTCTTC.

V and J are TRBV2 and TRBJ2-3; D unclear. Trimming took 6 bases from V and 1 from J, leaving 17 bases between them. In germline, CDR1 is SNHLY, CDR2 FYNNEI. This CDR3 comprises 16 residues. CDR3 nucleotide sequence: TGTGCCAGCAGCCAAATGTTGGCTGCAGGCACAGATACGCAGTATTTT. As protein: CASSQMLAAGTDTQYF. Filled out from reference TRBV2 and TRBJ2-3, the complete variable domain reads EPEVTQTPSHQVTQMGQEVILRCVPISNHLYFYWYRQILGQKVEFLVSFYNNEISEKSEIFDDQFSVERPDGSNFTLKIRSTKLEDSAMYFCASSQMLAAGTDTQYFGPGTRLTVL.

At least ten counts were recorded for this clonotype. This CDR3 is CASSSISSGRIYEQYF. Written as DNA, the CDR3 is TGTGCCAGCAGTTCCATATCTAGCGGGAGAATCTACGAGCAGTACTTC. V is TRBV28 and J is TRBJ2-7; 10 bases agree with TRBD2. CDR1 is MDHEN, CDR2 SYDVKM, per germline. This CDR3 spans 16 amino acids. Trimming cost V 4 bases and J 3 bases; bases outside gene matches: 9.